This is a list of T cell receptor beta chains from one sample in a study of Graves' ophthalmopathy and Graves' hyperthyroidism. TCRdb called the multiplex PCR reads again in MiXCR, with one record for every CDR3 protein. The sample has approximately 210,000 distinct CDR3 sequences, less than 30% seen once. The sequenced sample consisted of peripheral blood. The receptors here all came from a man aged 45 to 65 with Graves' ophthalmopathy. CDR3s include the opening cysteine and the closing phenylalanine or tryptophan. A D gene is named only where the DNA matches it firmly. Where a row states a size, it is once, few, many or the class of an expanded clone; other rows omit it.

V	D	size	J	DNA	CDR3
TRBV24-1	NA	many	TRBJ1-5	TGTGCCACCAGTAGAGGGAATCAGCCCCAGCATTTT	CATSRGNQPQHF
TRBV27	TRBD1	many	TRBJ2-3	TGTGCCAGCAGTTCTCCCAGGGACAGGGAATACAATACGCAGTATTTT	CASSSPRDREYNTQYF
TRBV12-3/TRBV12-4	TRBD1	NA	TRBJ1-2	TGTGCCAGCAGTCTATCCTACGGGACAGATGGCTACACCTTC	CASSLSYGTDGYTF
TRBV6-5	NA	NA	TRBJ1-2	TGTGCCAGCAGTTATAGGACAGCCTATGGCTACACCTTC	CASSYRTAYGYTF
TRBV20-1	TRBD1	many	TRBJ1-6	TGCAGTGCTATCGGGACAGCCCAGCCGAGCTCCTATAATTCACCCCTCCACTTT	CSAIGTAQPSSYNSPLHF
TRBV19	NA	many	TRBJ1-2	TGTGCCAGTAGTATGAATAGGGTGGGTGGCTACACCTTC	CASSMNRVGGYTF
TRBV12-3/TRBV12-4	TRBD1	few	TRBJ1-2	TGTGCCAGCAGCCTGGGGGGACAGACTAACTATGGCTACACCTTC	CASSLGGQTNYGYTF
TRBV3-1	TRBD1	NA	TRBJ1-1	TGTGCCAGCAGCTCGGTTTACAGGGGGAACACTGAAGCTTTCTTT	CASSSVYRGNTEAFF
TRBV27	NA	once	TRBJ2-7	TGCGCCAGCAGTGGGGGGAGGAAGGAGCAGTACTTC	CASSGGRKEQYF
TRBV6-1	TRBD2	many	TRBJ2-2	TGTGCCAGCACCTCAGCGGGGACCGGGGAGCTGTTTTTT	CASTSAGTGELFF
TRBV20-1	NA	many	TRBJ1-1	TGCAGTGCTAGTTATTGGGACGCCTTGAACACTGAAGCTTTCTTT	CSASYWDALNTEAFF
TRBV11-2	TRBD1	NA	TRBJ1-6	TGTGCCAGCAGCTCAACGGGACAGGGGGCGAGTTGGAATTCACCCCTCCACTTT	CASSSTGQGASWNSPLHF
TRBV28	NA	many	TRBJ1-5	TGTGCCAGCAGCTCACGTAGGGATCAGCCCCAGCATTTT	CASSSRRDQPQHF
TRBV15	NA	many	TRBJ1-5	TGTGCCACCAGCAGTTCACAGAACGCTCAGCCCCAGCATTTT	CATSSSQNAQPQHF
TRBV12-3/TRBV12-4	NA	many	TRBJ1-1	TGTGCCAGCAGTCTTAACACCGGCGGCACTGAAGCTTTCTTT	CASSLNTGGTEAFF
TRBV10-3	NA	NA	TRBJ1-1	TGTGCCACCTCGGGGCCAGAGAACACTGAAGCTTTCTTT	CATSGPENTEAFF
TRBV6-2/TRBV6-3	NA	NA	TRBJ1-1	TGTGCCAGCAGTTACAGGGGTGGGATGAACACTGAAGCTTTCTTT	CASSYRGGMNTEAFF
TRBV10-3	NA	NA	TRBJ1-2	TGTGCCATCAGTACCGGGGACTATGGCTACACCTTC	CAISTGDYGYTF
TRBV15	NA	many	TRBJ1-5	TGTGCCACCAGCAGGGGTGGGACTGCTAGCAATCAGCCCCAGCATTTT	CATSRGGTASNQPQHF
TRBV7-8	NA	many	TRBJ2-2	TGTGCCAGCAGCCCGCGACCCGGGGAGCTGTTTTTT	CASSPRPGELFF
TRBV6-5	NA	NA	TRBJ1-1	TGTGCCAGCAGTTCGTCAGGGAGGGTTGGGAACACTGAAGCTTTCTTT	CASSSSGRVGNTEAFF
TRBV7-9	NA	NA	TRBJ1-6	TGTGCCAGCAGCCCTTCTGCCGGGACAAGGGGATCACCCCTCCACTTT	CASSPSAGTRGSPLHF
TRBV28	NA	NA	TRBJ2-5	TGTGCCAGCCTTGGGCCGGGACACGGTCAAGAGACCCAGTACTTC	CASLGPGHGQETQYF
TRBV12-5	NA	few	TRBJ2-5	TGTGCTAGTGGTTTGGCCGGGACTGCGGGACAAGAGACCCAGTACTTC	CASGLAGTAGQETQYF
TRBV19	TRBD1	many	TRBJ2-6	TGTGCCAGTAGTATAGCACAGGGGTCTGACTCTGGGGCCAACGTCCTGACTTTC	CASSIAQGSDSGANVLTF
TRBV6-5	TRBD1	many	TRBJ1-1	TGTGCCAGCAGTACGGACAGGGGGCTGAGAAACACTGAAGCTTTCTTT	CASSTDRGLRNTEAFF
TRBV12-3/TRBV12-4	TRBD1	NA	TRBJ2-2	TGTGCCAGCAGGAGAGGGACAGACACCGGGGAGCTGTTTTTT	CASRRGTDTGELFF
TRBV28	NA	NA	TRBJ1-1	TGTGCCAGCAGGGATGCAACAGGGAAGAACACTGAAGCTTTCTTT	CASRDATGKNTEAFF
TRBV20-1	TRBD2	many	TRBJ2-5	TGCAGTGCTAGTCTCGCGGGAGGGCCGGAGACCCAGTACTTC	CSASLAGGPETQYF
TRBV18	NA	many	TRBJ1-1	TGTGCCAGCTCACCTCAGGGCGGGCACACTGAAGCTTTCTTT	CASSPQGGHTEAFF
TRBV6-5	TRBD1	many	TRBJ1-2	TGTGCCAGCAGGGGACCCGAGGGGCAGGGGGCATATGGCTACACCTTC	CASRGPEGQGAYGYTF
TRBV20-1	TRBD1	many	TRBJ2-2	TGCAGTGCTCTAAGGGGACAGGGGGCGAACGGGGAGCTGTTTTTT	CSALRGQGANGELFF
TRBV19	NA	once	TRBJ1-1	TGTGCCAGTAGATACAGGACCGACACTGAAGCTTTCTTT	CASRYRTDTEAFF
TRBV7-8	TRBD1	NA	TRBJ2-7	TGTGCCAGCAGCCTTTCCGGGACAGCCTACGAGCAGTACTTC	CASSLSGTAYEQYF
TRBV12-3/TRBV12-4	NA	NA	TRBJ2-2	TGTGCCAGCAGTTCAGAACCCAACACCGGGGAGCTGTTTTTT	CASSSEPNTGELFF
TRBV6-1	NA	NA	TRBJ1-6	TGTGCCAGCAGATCACAGGGAACCGGTAATTCACCCCTCCACTTT	CASRSQGTGNSPLHF
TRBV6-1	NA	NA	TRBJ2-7	TGTGCCAGCAACCACGGAACACAGGGCTGGGTGCAGTACTTC	CASNHGTQGWVQYF
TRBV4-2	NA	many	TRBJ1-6	TGTGCCAGCAGCCGCATAGGACAGACTAATTCACCCCTCCACTTT	CASSRIGQTNSPLHF
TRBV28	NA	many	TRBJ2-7	TGTGCCAGCACGAGTTCCTACGAGCAGTACTTC	CASTSSYEQYF
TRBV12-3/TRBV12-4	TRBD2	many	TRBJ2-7	TGTGCCAGCAGCATAGAAGCGGGGCTAATCGAGCAGTACTTC	CASSIEAGLIEQYF
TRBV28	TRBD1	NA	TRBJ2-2	TGTGCCAGCAGTCGGGACAGCCCCTTCAACACCGGGGAGCTGTTTTTT	CASSRDSPFNTGELFF
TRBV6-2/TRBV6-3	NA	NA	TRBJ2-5	TGTGCCAGCAGTTACTCGATGGGCGAGACCCAGTACTTC	CASSYSMGETQYF
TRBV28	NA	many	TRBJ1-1	TGTGCCAGCAGTTTATTAGGGGGTCCTGAAGCTTTCTTT	CASSLLGGPEAFF
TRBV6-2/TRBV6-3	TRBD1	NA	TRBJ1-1	TGTGCCAGCAGTTTAACAGGGGATAATTTATCGGCTTTCTTT	CASSLTGDNLSAFF
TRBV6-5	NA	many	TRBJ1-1	TGTGCCAGCATGCGGGGGCCGGACACTGAAGCTTTCTTT	CASMRGPDTEAFF
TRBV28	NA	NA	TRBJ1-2	TGTGCCAGCAGCTGGCAGGAAGATGGCTACACCTTC	CASSWQEDGYTF
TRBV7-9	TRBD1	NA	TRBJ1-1	TGTGCCAGCAGCTTATACAGAGACAGGGACACTGAAGCTTTCTTT	CASSLYRDRDTEAFF
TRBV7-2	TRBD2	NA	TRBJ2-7	TGTGCCAGCAGCTTAGGGCTAGCGGGGGGGCTTGAGCAGTACTTC	CASSLGLAGGLEQYF
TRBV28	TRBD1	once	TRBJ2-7	TGTGCCAGCAGGACGGACAGGGGGCCATACGAGCAGTACTTC	CASRTDRGPYEQYF
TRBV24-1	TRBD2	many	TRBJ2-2	TGTGCCACCAGTGATATTTCTAGCGGGATGCACGGGGAGCTGTTTTTT	CATSDISSGMHGELFF
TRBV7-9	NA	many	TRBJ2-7	TGTGCCAGCAGCTTATCTTCTCTCACCTACGAGCAGTACTTC	CASSLSSLTYEQYF
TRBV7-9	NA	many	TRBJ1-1	TGTGCCAGCAGCTTTTTGGGGTCGGGCACTGAAGCTTTCTTT	CASSFLGSGTEAFF